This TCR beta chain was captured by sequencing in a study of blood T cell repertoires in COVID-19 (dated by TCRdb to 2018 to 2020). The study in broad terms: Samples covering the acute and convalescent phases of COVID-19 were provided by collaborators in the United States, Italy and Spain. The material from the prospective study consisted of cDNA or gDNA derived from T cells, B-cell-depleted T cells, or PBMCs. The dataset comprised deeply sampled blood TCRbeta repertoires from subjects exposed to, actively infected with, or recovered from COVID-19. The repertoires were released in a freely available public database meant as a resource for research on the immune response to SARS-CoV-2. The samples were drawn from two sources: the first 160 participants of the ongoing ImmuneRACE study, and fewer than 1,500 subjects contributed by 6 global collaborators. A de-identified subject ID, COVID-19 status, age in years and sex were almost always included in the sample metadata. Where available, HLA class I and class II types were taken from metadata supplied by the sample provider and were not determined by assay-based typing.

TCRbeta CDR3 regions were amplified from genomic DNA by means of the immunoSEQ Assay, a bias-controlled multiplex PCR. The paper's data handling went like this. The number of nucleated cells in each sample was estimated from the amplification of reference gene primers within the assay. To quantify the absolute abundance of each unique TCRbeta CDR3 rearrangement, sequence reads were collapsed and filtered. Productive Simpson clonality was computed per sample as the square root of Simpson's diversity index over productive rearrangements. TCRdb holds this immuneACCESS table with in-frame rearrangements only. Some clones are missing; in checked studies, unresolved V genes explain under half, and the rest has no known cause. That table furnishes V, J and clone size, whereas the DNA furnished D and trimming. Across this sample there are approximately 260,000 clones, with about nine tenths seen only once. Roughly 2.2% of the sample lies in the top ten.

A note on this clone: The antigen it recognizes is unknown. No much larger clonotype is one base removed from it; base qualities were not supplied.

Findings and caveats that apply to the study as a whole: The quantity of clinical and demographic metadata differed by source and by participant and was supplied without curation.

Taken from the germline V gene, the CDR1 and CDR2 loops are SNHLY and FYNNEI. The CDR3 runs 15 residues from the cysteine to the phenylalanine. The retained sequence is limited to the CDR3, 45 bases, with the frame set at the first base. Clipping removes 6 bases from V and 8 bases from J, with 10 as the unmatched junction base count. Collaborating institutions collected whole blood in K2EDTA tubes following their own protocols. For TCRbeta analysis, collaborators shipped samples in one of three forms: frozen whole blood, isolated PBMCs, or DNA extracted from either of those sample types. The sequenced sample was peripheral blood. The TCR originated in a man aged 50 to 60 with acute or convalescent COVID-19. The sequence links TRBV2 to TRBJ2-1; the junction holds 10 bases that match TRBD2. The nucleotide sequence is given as TGTGCCAGCAGCCTTAGCGGGGGGTCCCTCGATGAGCAGTTCTTC. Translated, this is CASSLSGGSLDEQFF.